The source of this T cell receptor (beta chain) is a study of human T cells and chemical hapten exposure. Each CDR3 protein gets one entry after TCRdb re-called the RACE reads with MiXCR. The table has about 250,000 distinct CDR3 sequences, approximately 8% seen once; the top ten hold more than 1%. Between the trimmed V and J ends, which lost 0 bases and 11 bases, there was a span of 8 bases. The germline gives CDR1 SGHAT, CDR2 FQNNGV. This CDR3 is 13 amino acids long. Study-wide findings and caveats: Compared with pre-sensitization or healthy control sets, expanded TCRs clustered more.

The time point: pre-sensitization, week 0. The treatment is: therapeutic diphenylcyclopropenone sensitization with weekly scalp DPC. This clonotype was seen many times. The target antigen is unknown. This clonotype was obtained from a man aged 18-30 years with alopecia areata. Some clones in this sample may be carry-over from other donors' samples. The gene calls are TRBV11-2 and TRBJ1-6; D is uncertain. Sequencing used whole blood, obtained in connection with sensitization to the hapten diphenylcyclopropenone (DPC). CDR3 nucleotide sequence: TGTGCCAGCAGCTTAGATCGAACGACACCCCTCCACTTT. Encoded protein: CASSLDRTTPLHF.